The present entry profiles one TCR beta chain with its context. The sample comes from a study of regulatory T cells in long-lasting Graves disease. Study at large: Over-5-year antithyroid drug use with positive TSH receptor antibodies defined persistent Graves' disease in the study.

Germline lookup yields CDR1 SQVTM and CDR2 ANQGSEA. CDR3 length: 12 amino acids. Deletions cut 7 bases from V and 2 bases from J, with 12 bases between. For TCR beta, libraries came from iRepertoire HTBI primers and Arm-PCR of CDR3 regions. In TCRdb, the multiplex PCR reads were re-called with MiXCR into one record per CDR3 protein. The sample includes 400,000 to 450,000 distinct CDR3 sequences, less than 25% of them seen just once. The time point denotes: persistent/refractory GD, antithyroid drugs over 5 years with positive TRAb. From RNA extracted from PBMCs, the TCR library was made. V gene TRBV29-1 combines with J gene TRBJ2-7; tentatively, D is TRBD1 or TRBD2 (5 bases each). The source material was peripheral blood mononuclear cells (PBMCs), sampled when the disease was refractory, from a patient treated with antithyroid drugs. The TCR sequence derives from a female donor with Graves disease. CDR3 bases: TGCAGCGCCCGGGACGGGACCTACGAGCAGTACTTC. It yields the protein CSARDGTYEQYF.